This T cell receptor beta chain is from a study of T cells in Graves' hyperthyroidism and ophthalmopathy. Study outcomes and limitations: Most expanded thyroid clonotypes above 0.001 also appeared in blood.

The sample holds many counts of this clonotype. Its antigen remains unknown. Amplification yielded TCR beta CDR3 regions, with RNA transcripts as the source. The HTBI set primed first-round TCR CDR3 RT-PCR. TCRdb redid the calling of the multiplex PCR reads with MiXCR, one entry per CDR3 protein. The top ten clones hold around 7.7% of a sample with about 710,000 distinct CDR3 sequences, roughly 15% of them seen once. The CDR3 loop spans 11 amino acids. V dropped 3 bases and J dropped 11 bases, with 10 bases sitting between them. Looked up from germline, CDR1 is SEHNR and CDR2 is FQNEAQ (reference sequence).

The gene calls are TRBV7-9 and TRBJ1-1, with D possibly being TRBD1 (5 bases). Sequencing input: blood. The TCR comes from a man aged 18 to 30 with Graves' hyperthyroidism. Written as DNA, the CDR3 is TGTGCCAGCAGCTTTGGGGACGAGGCTTTCTTT. Translation: CASSFGDEAFF.